The clone carrying this TCR beta chain showed up many times. TCRdb used MiXCR to reprocess the 5' RACE reads, holding one entry per CDR3 protein. Of 47,000 or so distinct CDR3 sequences listed, approximately 9.1% were seen once; the top ten hold roughly 1.5%. This record belongs to a study of neurological immune-mediated disorders. Time point defined: longitudinal time-point 1 (baseline). The sample consisted of PBMCs. This TCR derives from a woman in her 40s in good health.

The DNA of the CDR3 is TGCGCCAGCAGCTTGGTGGGGGTAAACACTGAAGCTTTCTTT. Translated, it gives CASSLVGVNTEAFF. This chain joins TRBV5-1 and TRBJ1-1; tentatively, D is TRBD1 (5 bases). The germline CDR1 and CDR2 sequences are SGHRS and YFSETQ. V was shortened by 0 bases and J by 2 bases, with 8 bases between the two germline ends. This CDR3 spans 14 amino acids.